The following is a TCR beta chain sequence with its context. This clone was seen just once. Its antigen target is currently unknown. Per-nucleotide qualities are absent, and no much larger clonotype sits a single base away. The CDR3 measures 14 amino acids from cysteine to phenylalanine. Left in the record is the CDR3 DNA by itself, 42 bases read in frame from the first base. From the germline V gene, CDR1 is SGDLS and CDR2 is YYNGEE. V drops 6 bases and J drops 1 base, leaving 10 bases in between. The data were obtained in a study of early stage breast cancer tumors (dated by TCRdb to about 2017). Context from the whole study: Of the 16 invasive breast tumors, some twelve were found to be estrogen receptor-positive, progesterone receptor-positive and HER2-negative. On average, each sample had roughly 9.7-fold read coverage. A total of 2.5 million to 3 million templates, representing some 1,000,000 unique clonotypes, were detected across all samples. Of the approximately twelve ER+/PR+/HER2- tumors, eight were classified as invasive ductal carcinomas and four as invasive lobular carcinomas. Overall results and qualifications from the work: The small cohort size prevented analysis by tumor subtype. Repertoires from blood and normal breast were more alike than repertoires from blood and tumor, and in about 90% of the 16 patients, comparing each tissue with blood separated tumor from normal. Bulk genomic DNA sequencing of unsorted cells missed chain pairing and functional markers such as CD4, CD8 and FOXP3. About 2.5-fold higher T cell density and higher clonality were observed in tumors than in adjacent normal breast tissue. Enriched TCRB sequences shared across patients were mostly commonly generated sequences, unlikely to play an important role in the tumor microenvironment.

Every sample was amplified as two independent genomic DNA replicates, using approximately 0.54 ug for blood and roughly 1.4 ug for tumor or normal breast. Following the manufacturer's instructions, the ImmunoSeq Intro kit was used to carry out TCRB sequencing on genomic DNA. The multiplex PCR ran for 30 to 35 cycles using proprietary primers and spike-in control sequences for absolute quantification. Single-end 150-bp reads were used to sequence an 87-bp fragment covering the CDR3 and the flanking V and J genes. Each lane of an Illumina MiSeq using version 3.0 chemistry carried seven multiplexed samples, with two replicates per sample. For the original study's pipeline: Raw data were processed by the vendor's proprietary pipeline, with both replicates merged into one result per sample. Productive rearrangements sharing the V-gene family, CDR3 amino acid sequence and J-gene segment were defined as clonotypes. Clonality was computed as 1 minus the normalized Shannon entropy (Pielou evenness) of TCRB abundances. To estimate T cell density, the total number of templates was divided by the input cell count, which was inferred from how much DNA went in. Recon was used with default parameters to estimate total repertoire diversity and clonality. Clonotypes with over 0.1% abundance in tumor and at least 32-fold higher abundance in tumor than in normal breast were defined as tumor-enriched. In TCRdb, the immuneACCESS table is reduced to in-frame sequences with V and J assigned. These tables do not hold every clone; where another copy was compared, an unresolved V gene accounts for under half, and the others remain unexplained. That table supplies the V and J calls and clone size; D and trimming were determined from the DNA. The sample table contains some 72,000 clones; only one count was recorded for roughly three quarters of them. Roughly 3% of the sample is taken by the ten largest.

The study profiled bulk TCR beta-chain repertoires in matched peripheral blood, tumor and adjacent normal breast tissue taken from about 16 patients with early-stage breast cancer. Before surgery, roughly 5-10 mL of whole blood was collected in EDTA tubes and processed within 2 hours. Peripheral blood mononuclear cells were isolated by Ficoll-Paque centrifugation in SepMate-50 tubes. For storage in liquid nitrogen, PBMCs were cryopreserved as aliquots of roughly 2 to 4 million cells in around 90% FBS with 10% DMSO. The Qiagen AllPrep DNA/RNA Mini kit was used to extract genomic DNA. This receptor was taken from a person aged 60 to 70 with breast cancer. Specimen: blood. The rearrangement joined TRBV9 to TRBJ2-2; D gene: possibly TRBD1, on 6 matching bases. The CDR3: CASKNRVNTGELFF. The DNA sequence follows: TGTGCCAGCAAGAACAGGGTGAACACCGGGGAGCTGTTTTTT.